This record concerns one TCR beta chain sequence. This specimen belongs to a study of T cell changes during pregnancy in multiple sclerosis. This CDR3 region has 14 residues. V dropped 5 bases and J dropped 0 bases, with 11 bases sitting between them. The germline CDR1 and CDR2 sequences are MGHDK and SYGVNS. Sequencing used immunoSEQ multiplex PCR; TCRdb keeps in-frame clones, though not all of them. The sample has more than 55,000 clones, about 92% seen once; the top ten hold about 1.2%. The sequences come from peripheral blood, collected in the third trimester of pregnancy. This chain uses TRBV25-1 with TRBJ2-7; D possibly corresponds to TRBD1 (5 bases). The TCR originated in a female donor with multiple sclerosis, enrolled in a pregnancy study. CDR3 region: CASSQMGLSYEQYF. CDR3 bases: TGTGCCAGCAGTCAAATGGGGCTCTCCTACGAGCAGTACTTC.